This T cell receptor (beta chain) is from a study of T cell repertoires in cytomegalovirus infection. Findings and caveats of the study: The study found HLA-C-restricted CMV-specific TCR beta clonotypes dominating the ex vivo response.

Germline V lookup: CDR1 LNHDA, CDR2 SQIVND (reference sequence). The CDR3 runs 17 residues. V was trimmed by 1 base and J by 4 bases, leaving 17 bases between them. On this clonotype: Its antigen is still unknown.

TCRdb independently ran MiXCR on the reads; one entry per CDR3 protein. The table includes 700,000 to 900,000 distinct CDR3 sequences, 25% to 30% detected once. The receptor comes from a human donor in good health (CMV status not recorded). Some clones in this sample may be carry-over from other donors' samples. The chain carries TRBV19 and TRBJ2-1; D might be TRBD1 (6 bases). This specimen was cultured CD8+ T cells from PBMCs, taken from culture after CMV antigen stimulation. Written as DNA, the CDR3 is TGTGCCAGTAGTATAGTCTGGGGGCGCGGATTATACAATGAGCAGTTCTTC. Translating it yields CASSIVWGRGLYNEQFF.